What follows describes a single T cell receptor (beta chain). The data originate from a study of blood T cell repertoires in COVID-19. Turning to the study itself: Some COVID-19 samples were acute and others convalescent; all came from the United States, Italy and Spain. The cDNA or gDNA used as material had been derived from T cells, B-cell-depleted T cells, or PBMCs.

This CDR3 is built from 15 residues. CDR1 and CDR2 (germline): GTSNPN, SVGIG (reference sequence). The ends lost 3 bases at V and 7 bases at J; junction bases unmatched: 9. In the authors' methods: Estimated nucleated cell counts came from reference gene primer amplification. TCRdb's copy holds only in-frame clones and misses some; the assay was immunoSEQ multiplex PCR. The V and J calls and clone size were taken over from that table, and D and trimming were inferred from the DNA. The table records roughly 250,000 clones, more than 75% of them present only once. Sequenced input: peripheral blood. The chain uses TRBV30 and TRBJ1-3; TRBD1 matches at 10 bases. The receptor comes from a woman aged 40 to 49 who had recovered from COVID-19. Here the CDR3 DNA reads TGTGCCTGGAGCCGGGACAGGGGAGTTGGGAACACCATATATTTT. Translation gives CAWSRDRGVGNTIYF.